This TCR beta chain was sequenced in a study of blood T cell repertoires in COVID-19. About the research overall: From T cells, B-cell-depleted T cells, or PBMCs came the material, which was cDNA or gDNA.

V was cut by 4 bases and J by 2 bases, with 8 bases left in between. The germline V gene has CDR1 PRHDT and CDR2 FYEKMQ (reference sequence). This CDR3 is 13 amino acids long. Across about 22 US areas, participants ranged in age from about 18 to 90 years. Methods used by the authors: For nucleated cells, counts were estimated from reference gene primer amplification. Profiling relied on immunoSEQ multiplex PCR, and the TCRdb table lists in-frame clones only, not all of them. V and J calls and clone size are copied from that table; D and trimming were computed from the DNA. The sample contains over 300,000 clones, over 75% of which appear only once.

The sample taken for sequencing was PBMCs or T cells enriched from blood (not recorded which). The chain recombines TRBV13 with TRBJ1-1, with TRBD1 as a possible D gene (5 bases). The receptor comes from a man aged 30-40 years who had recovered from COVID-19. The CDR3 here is CASSSRGNTEAFF. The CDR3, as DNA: TGTGCCAGCAGCTCTAGGGGTAACACTGAAGCTTTCTTT.